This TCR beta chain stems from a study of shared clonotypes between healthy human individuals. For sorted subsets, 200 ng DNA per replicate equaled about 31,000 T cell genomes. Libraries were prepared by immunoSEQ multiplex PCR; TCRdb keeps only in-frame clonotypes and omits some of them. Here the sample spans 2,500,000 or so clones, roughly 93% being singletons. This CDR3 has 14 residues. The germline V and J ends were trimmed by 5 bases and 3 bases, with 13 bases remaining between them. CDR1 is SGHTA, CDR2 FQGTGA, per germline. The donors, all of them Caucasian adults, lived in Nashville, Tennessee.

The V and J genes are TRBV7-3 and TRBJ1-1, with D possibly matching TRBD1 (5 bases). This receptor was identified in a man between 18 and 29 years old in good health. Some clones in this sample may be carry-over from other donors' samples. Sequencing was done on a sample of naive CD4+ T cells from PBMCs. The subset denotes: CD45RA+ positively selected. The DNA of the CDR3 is TGTGCCAGCAGCCCCGCCGGGGGATACACTGAAGCTTTCTTT. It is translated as CASSPAGGYTEAFF.